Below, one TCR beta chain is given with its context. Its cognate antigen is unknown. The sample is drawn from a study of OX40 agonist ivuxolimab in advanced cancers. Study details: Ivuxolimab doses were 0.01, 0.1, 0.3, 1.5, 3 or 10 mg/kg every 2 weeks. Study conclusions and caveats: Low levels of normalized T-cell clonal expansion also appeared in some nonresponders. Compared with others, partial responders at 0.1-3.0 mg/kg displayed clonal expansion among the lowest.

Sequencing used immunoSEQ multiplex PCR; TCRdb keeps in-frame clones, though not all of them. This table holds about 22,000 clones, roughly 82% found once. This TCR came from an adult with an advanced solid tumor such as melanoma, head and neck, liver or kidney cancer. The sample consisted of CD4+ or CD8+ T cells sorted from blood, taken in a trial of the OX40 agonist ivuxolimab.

CDR3 loop: CSAGHTNTEAFF. The CDR3, as DNA: TGCAGCGCTGGACACACGAACACTGAAGCTTTCTTT. V and J are TRBV29-1 and TRBJ1-1, with a tentative D call TRBD1 (5 bases). Trimming cost V 7 bases and J 1 base, with 10 bases left between them. Germline V gene lookup returns CDR1 SQVTM and CDR2 ANQGSEA. The CDR3 is 12 amino acids.